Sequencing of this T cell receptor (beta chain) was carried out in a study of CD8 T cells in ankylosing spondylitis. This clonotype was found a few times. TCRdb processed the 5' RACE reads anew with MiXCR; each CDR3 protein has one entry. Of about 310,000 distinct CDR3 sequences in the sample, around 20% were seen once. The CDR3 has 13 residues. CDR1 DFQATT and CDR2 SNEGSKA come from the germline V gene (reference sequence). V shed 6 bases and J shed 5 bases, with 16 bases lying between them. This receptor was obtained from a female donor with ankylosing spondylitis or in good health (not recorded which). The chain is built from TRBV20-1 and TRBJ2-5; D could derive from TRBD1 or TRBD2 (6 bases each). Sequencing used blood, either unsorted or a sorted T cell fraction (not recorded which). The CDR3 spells CSASRGLMETQYF. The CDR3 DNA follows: TGCAGTGCCTCACGGGGGCTTATGGAGACCCAGTACTTC.